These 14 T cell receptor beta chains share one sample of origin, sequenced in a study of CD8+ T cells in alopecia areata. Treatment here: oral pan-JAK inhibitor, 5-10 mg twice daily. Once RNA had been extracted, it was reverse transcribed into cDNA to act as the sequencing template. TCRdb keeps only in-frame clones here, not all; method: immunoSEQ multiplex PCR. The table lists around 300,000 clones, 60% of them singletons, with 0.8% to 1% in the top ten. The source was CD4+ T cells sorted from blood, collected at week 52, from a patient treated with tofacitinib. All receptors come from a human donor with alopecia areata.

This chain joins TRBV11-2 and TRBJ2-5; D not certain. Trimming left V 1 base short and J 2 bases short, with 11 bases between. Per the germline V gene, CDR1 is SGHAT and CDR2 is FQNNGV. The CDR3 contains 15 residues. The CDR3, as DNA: TGTGCCAGCAGCTTAGGATGGACCTTACAAGAGACCCAGTACTTC. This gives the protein CASSLGWTLQETQYF.

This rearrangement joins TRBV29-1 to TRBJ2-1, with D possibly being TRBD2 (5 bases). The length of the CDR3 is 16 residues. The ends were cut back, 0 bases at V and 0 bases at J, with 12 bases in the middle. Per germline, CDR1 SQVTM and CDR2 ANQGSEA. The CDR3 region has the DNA TGCAGCGTTGAAGAAGGCGAGGGTAGCTCCTACAATGAGCAGTTCTTC. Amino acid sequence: CSVEEGEGSSYNEQFF.

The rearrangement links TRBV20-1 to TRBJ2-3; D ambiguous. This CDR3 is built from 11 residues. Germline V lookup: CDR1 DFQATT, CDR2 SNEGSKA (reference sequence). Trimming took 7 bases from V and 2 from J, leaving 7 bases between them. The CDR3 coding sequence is TGCAGTGTGTGGTCCACAGATACGCAGTATTTT. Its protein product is CSVWSTDTQYF.

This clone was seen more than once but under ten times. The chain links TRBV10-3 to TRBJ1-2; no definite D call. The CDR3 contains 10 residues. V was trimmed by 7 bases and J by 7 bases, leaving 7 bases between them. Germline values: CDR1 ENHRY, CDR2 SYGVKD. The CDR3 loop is CAIIVGGYTF. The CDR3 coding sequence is TGTGCCATCATAGTCGGTGGCTACACCTTC.

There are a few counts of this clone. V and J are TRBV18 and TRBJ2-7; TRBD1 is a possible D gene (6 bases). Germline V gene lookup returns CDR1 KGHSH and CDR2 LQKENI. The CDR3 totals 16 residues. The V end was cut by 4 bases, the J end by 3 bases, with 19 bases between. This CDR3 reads CASSRPGTPTLYEQYF. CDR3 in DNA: TGTGCCAGCTCACGGCCCGGGACACCAACTCTCTACGAGCAGTACTTC. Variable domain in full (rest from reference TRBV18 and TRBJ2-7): NAGVMQNPRHLVRRRGQEARLRCSPMKGHSHVYWYRQLPEEGLKFMVYLQKENIIDESGMPKERFSAEFPKEGPSILRIQQVVRGDSAAYFCASSRPGTPTLYEQYFGPGTRLTVT.

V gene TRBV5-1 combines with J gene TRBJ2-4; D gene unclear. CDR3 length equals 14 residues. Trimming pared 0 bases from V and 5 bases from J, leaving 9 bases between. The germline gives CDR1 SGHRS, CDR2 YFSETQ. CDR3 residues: CASSLDVGQNIQYF. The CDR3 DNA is TGCGCCAGCAGCTTGGACGTAGGGCAAAACATTCAGTACTTC.

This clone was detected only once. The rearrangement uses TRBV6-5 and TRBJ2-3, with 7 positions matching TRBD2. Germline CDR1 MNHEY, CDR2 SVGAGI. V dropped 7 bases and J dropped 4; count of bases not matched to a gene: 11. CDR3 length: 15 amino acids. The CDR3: CASTHSGTNADTQYF. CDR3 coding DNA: TGTGCCAGCACCCATTCCGGGACTAACGCAGATACGCAGTATTTT.

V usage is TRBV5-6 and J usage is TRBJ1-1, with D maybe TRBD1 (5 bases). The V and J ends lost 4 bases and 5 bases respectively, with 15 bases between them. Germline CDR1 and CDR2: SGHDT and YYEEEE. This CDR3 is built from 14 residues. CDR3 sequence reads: CASSLRGLSTEAFF. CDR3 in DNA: TGTGCCAGCAGCCTCCGGGGGTTATCAACTGAAGCTTTCTTT.

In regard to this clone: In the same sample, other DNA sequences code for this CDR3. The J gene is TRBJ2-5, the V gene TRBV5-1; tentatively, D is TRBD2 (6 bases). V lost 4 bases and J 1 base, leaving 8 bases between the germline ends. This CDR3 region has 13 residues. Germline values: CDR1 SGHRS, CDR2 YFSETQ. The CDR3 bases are TGCGCCAGCAGCCCGGGACTCCAAGAGACCCAGTACTTC. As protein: CASSPGLQETQYF. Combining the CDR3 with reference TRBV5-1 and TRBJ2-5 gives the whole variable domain KAGVTQTPRYLIKTRGQQVTLSCSPISGHRSVSWYQQTPGQGLQFLFEYFSETQRNKGNFPGRFSGRQFSNSRSEMNVSTLELGDSALYLCASSPGLQETQYFGPGTRLLVL.

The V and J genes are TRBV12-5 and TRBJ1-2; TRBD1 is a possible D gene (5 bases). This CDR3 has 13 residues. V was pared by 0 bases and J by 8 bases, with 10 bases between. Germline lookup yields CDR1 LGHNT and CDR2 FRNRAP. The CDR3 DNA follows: TGTGCTAGTGGTTTGGTACAGGCAGCCGGCTACACCTTC. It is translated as CASGLVQAAGYTF. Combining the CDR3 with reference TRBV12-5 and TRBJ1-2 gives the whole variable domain DARVTQTPRHKVTEMGQEVTMRCQPILGHNTVFWYRQTMMQGLELLAYFRNRAPLDDSGMPKDRFSAEMPDATLATLKIQPSEPRDSAVYFCASGLVQAAGYTFGSGTRLTVV.

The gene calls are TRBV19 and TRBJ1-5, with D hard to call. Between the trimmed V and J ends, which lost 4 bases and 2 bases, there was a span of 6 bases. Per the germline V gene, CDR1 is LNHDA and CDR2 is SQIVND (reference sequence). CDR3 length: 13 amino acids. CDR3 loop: CASSKSRNQPQHF. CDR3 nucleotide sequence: TGTGCCAGTAGTAAGTCCCGCAATCAGCCCCAGCATTTT.

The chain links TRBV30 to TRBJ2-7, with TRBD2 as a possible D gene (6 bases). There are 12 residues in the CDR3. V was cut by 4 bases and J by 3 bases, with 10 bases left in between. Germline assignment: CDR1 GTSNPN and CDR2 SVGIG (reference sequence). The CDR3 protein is CAWNAGIYEQYF. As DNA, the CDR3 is TGTGCCTGGAACGCGGGGATCTACGAGCAGTACTTC.

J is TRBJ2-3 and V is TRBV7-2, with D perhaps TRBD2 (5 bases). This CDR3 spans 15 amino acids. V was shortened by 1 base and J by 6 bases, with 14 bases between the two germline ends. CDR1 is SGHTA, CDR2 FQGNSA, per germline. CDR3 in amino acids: CASSLVRRVGDTQYF. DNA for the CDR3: TGTGCCAGCAGCTTAGTTAGGCGGGTAGGGGATACGCAGTATTTT.

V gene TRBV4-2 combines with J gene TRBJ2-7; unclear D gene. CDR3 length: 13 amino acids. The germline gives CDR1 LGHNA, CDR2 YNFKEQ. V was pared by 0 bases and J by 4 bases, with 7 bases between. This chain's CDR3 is CASSQEPGYEQYF. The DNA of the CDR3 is TGTGCCAGCAGCCAAGAACCTGGATACGAGCAGTACTTC.